This T cell receptor (beta chain) was profiled in a study of neurological immune-mediated disorders (dated by TCRdb to the late 2010s). Study-wide context: Using UMI-based sequencing, the study compared peripheral blood TCR-beta repertoires from patients with HTLV-I-associated myelopathy (HAM/TSP), patients with multiple sclerosis, and healthy controls. The roughly 110 TCR-beta libraries included longitudinal samples, technical triplicates and paired sorted CD4+ and CD8+ T-cell subsets alongside PBMC samples. The cohort included approximately 70 subjects: about 14 with HAM/TSP, around 34 with multiple sclerosis, and approximately 20 healthy controls. Points the paper makes about the study in general: No identical CDR3 amino acid sequences were shared among expanded clones across subjects, suggesting private TCR-beta repertoires in all groups. TCR clonal expansion was highest in HAM/TSP patients and lowest in MS patients, with MS patients falling below even healthy controls.

cDNA synthesis used template-switch 5'RACE with a primer carrying a 10-nucleotide random unique molecular identifier tagging each TCR transcript. Over 180 million TCR-beta sequences, covering 15-18 subjects, were produced in each sequencing run. The RNeasy kit was used to extract total RNA. The KAPA Real-time Library Amplification kit was used to amplify TCR-beta VDJ regions with primers targeting the TCR constant region and the 5'RACE anchor. Sample indexes and Illumina adaptors were added in a first PCR, and a second PCR then increased library yield. The roughly 650 bp TCR product was size-selected on a 2% E-gel SizeSelection system after Ampure bead purification. Before pooling, libraries had their quality checked on a Bioanalyzer, their concentration measured with Qubit, and their quantity determined with the Kapa Library Quantification kit. An Illumina HiSeq 2500 sequenced the libraries paired-end 2 x 150 bp. To increase sequence diversity, 25-30% phiX was spiked into each library pool. As for the authors' bioinformatics: Quality-filtered reads were processed with the UMI-based MiGEC pipeline, and over 80% of raw TCR sequences were removed by the MiGEC pipeline during error correction. IMGT germline references were used for aligning VDJ genes, and each clonotype was defined as a unique CDR3 amino acid sequence together with its V-J genes. Clonal expansion, Shannon diversity and CDR3 relatedness were evaluated with VDJtools (CalcPairwiseDistances, ClusterSamples), while phylogenetic trees were built in CLCbio workbench. Using coefficient-of-variation modelling across technical triplicates, the study counted a clone as expanded if it had at least 8 unique UMIs. The public reads were reanalyzed by TCRdb: fastp trimming at Q25, MiXCR alignment, in-frame beta chains only. Each CDR3 protein appears once, grouped with its most common genes and DNA. The V and J calls and clone size come from TCRdb's table, not from the authors' own analysis. This sample lists roughly 55,000 distinct CDR3 sequences; over 15% were detected once. 4.4% of the sample goes to the ten largest clones.

Healthy controls were blood bank volunteers in Maryland, USA. For the unsorted PBMC libraries, 2 million PBMCs were stored in RNAlater at -80 degrees C until RNA extraction and were used to generate the libraries. Peripheral blood was subjected to Ficoll-Hypaque density gradient centrifugation to isolate PBMCs, which were then cryopreserved in liquid nitrogen. CDR1 SGHRS and CDR2 YFSETQ are derived from the germline V gene. From its cysteine to its phenylalanine, the CDR3 spans 13 amino acids. Kept here is only the CDR3 DNA, which spans 39 bases and is read in frame from base 1. V loses 0 bases of germline sequence and J loses 7 bases, and the interval between the two ends is 10 bases. This clonotype was recorded many times. What antigen it recognizes has not been identified. No base quality values were provided; no much bigger clone lies one nucleotide off.

This TCR was recovered from a man between 60 and 70 years old in good health. Material for sequencing was PBMCs. The sequence links TRBV5-1 to TRBJ1-1; the D gene is not confidently resolved. The DNA reads TGCGCCAGCAGCTTGGGTGTCAGACATGAAGCTTTCTTT. Translated, it reads CASSLGVRHEAFF.